These T cell receptor beta chains were read from a single sample in a study of technical replicates of blood from a few donors. This table comes from immunoSEQ multiplex PCR, and its TCRdb copy is limited to in-frame clones, with some not included. The sample contains some 77,000 clones, about nine tenths of which appear only once. The sequencing input was T cells isolated from PBMCs. Source of these receptors: a human donor in good health. CDR3s include the opening cysteine and the closing phenylalanine or tryptophan. Fields, in order: clone size, D gene, V gene, J gene, CDR3 DNA, CDR3 protein. D genes are given only for firm matches. Not all rows give a size; the values are once, few, many and, for expanded clones, a class.

size: NA; D: NA; V: TRBV27; J: TRBJ2-7; DNA: TGTGCCAGCAGTTGGCATGGGAGAGTGGACGAGCAGTACTTC; CDR3: CASSWHGRVDEQYF
size: NA; D: TRBD1; V: TRBV5-1; J: TRBJ1-1; DNA: TGCGCCAGCAGCTTGGCCTCAACAGGGGGGACTGAAGCTTTCTTT; CDR3: CASSLASTGGTEAFF
size: NA; D: NA; V: TRBV29-1; J: TRBJ1-3; DNA: TGCAGCGTTGATGAGGCCGCTGGAAACACCATATATTTT; CDR3: CSVDEAAGNTIYF
size: NA; D: NA; V: TRBV7-6; J: TRBJ2-2; DNA: TGTGCCAGCAGCTTACAGGCTTTAGGGGAGCTGTTTTTT; CDR3: CASSLQALGELFF
size: NA; D: NA; V: TRBV6-1; J: TRBJ1-2; DNA: TGTGCCAGCAGTCCCTGGGGGCAGTCTAACTATGGCTACACCTTC; CDR3: CASSPWGQSNYGYTF
size: NA; D: TRBD2; V: TRBV29-1; J: TRBJ2-3; DNA: TGCAGCGTTGAAGGCGGGAGGTGGCTTAGGACAGATACGCAGTATTTT; CDR3: CSVEGGRWLRTDTQYF
size: NA; D: TRBD1; V: TRBV6-6; J: TRBJ1-2; DNA: TGTGCCAGCAGCCCCCGGGACAGGGGGCCCGTCTATGGCTACACCTTC; CDR3: CASSPRDRGPVYGYTF
size: NA; D: NA; V: TRBV10-2; J: TRBJ2-3; DNA: TGCGCCAGCAGTGAGTCACGGGGCACAGATACGCAGTATTTT; CDR3: CASSESRGTDTQYF
size: NA; D: NA; V: TRBV5-5; J: TRBJ2-7; DNA: TGTGCCAGCAGCTTATTTACGGCTGACACGGGAGAGCAGTACTTC; CDR3: CASSLFTADTGEQYF
size: NA; D: NA; V: TRBV27; J: TRBJ2-1; DNA: TGTGCCAGCAGTCCCCAGTCACTAGCAGTTATCAATGAGCAGTTCTTC; CDR3: CASSPQSLAVINEQFF
size: NA; D: TRBD1; V: TRBV7-3; J: TRBJ1-2; DNA: TGTGCCAGCAGCCCGGATGGACAGGGGCAAACCTATGGCTACACCTTC; CDR3: CASSPDGQGQTYGYTF
size: once; D: NA; V: TRBV2; J: TRBJ1-1; DNA: TGTGCCAGCAGTGAACGCCTTAATGACCAGGGACATTGGAACACTGAAGCTTTCTTT; CDR3: CASSERLNDQGHWNTEAFF
size: NA; D: TRBD1; V: TRBV14; J: TRBJ2-1; DNA: TGTGCCAGCAGCCCTACCTACCGGGACAGGATCAATGAGCAGTTCTTC; CDR3: CASSPTYRDRINEQFF
size: NA; D: NA; V: TRBV5-1; J: TRBJ2-6; DNA: TGCGCCAGCAGCGTTCGGTCTGGGGCCAACGTCCTGACTTTC; CDR3: CASSVRSGANVLTF
size: NA; D: NA; V: TRBV9; J: TRBJ1-1; DNA: TGTGCCAGCAGCCCATCCAGAATGAACACTGAAGCTTTCTTT; CDR3: CASSPSRMNTEAFF
size: NA; D: NA; V: TRBV19; J: TRBJ2-1; DNA: TGTGCCAGTAGTATCAGGGGATTCGGGGAGCAGTTCTTC; CDR3: CASSIRGFGEQFF
size: once; D: TRBD2; V: TRBV28; J: TRBJ2-7; DNA: TGTGCCAGCAGCCCGGGGAAACTAGCGGGAGTCTACGAGCAGTACTTC; CDR3: CASSPGKLAGVYEQYF
size: NA; D: NA; V: TRBV10-1; J: TRBJ1-1; DNA: TGCGCCAGCAGTGACCGGACAGACATAAAAAACACTGAAGCTTTCTTT; CDR3: CASSDRTDIKNTEAFF
size: NA; D: TRBD2; V: TRBV19; J: TRBJ2-7; DNA: TGTGCCAGTAGTATAGACCCTAGCGGGAGGTACGAGCAGTACTTC; CDR3: CASSIDPSGRYEQYF
size: NA; D: TRBD2; V: TRBV25-1; J: TRBJ2-3; DNA: TGTGCCAGCAGCCCATGGACTAGCGGGAGAACAGATACGCAGTATTTT; CDR3: CASSPWTSGRTDTQYF
size: NA; D: TRBD2; V: TRBV5-4; J: TRBJ2-1; DNA: TGTGCCAGCAGCCACCTTTGGACTAGCGGGTCTACCTACAATGAGCAGTTCTTC; CDR3: CASSHLWTSGSTYNEQFF
size: NA; D: NA; V: TRBV10-3; J: TRBJ1-3; DNA: TGTGCCATCAGTGACAGCTCTGGAAACACCATATATTTT; CDR3: CAISDSSGNTIYF
size: NA; D: TRBD2; V: TRBV4-2; J: TRBJ2-1; DNA: TGTGCCAGCAGCCAAAACGACGGGACTAGCAATGAGCAGTTCTTC; CDR3: CASSQNDGTSNEQFF
size: NA; D: NA; V: TRBV5-4; J: TRBJ2-6; DNA: TGTGCCAGCAGCAGGAGCGATAGCTCTGGGGCCAACGTCCTGACTTTC; CDR3: CASSRSDSSGANVLTF
size: NA; D: TRBD1; V: TRBV4-1; J: TRBJ1-5; DNA: TGCGCCAGCAGCCAGGGACAGGCGACAAAACCCCAGCATTTT; CDR3: CASSQGQATKPQHF
size: NA; D: NA; V: TRBV5-1; J: TRBJ2-6; DNA: TGCGCCAGCAGCTTGGAACGAGGGTCCGGGGCCAACGTCCTGACTTTC; CDR3: CASSLERGSGANVLTF
size: NA; D: TRBD2; V: TRBV6-1; J: TRBJ2-5; DNA: TGTGCCAGCAGTGAACGTTTAACTAGCGGGAGCTTCGTGACCCAGTACTTC; CDR3: CASSERLTSGSFVTQYF
size: NA; D: NA; V: TRBV6-5; J: TRBJ2-7; DNA: TGTGCCAGCAGAAGGGACTTACAACAGCAGTACTTC; CDR3: CASRRDLQQQYF
size: NA; D: TRBD1; V: TRBV25-1; J: TRBJ2-7; DNA: TGTGCCAGCAGTGACCTAGGAAAGGACAGGGGGCGCGTTGAGCAGTACTTC; CDR3: CASSDLGKDRGRVEQYF
size: NA; D: NA; V: TRBV9; J: TRBJ1-1; DNA: TGTGCCAGCAGCGCAACAGGTTACACTGAAGCTTTCTTT; CDR3: CASSATGYTEAFF
size: NA; D: TRBD2; V: TRBV9; J: TRBJ2-7; DNA: TGTGCCAGCAGCCCGGGGACTAGCGGGAGATCCTACGAGCAGTACTTC; CDR3: CASSPGTSGRSYEQYF
size: NA; D: NA; V: TRBV28; J: TRBJ2-1; DNA: TGTGCCAGCAGTTGGAGCAATGAGCAGTTCTTC; CDR3: CASSWSNEQFF
size: NA; D: NA; V: TRBV6-5; J: TRBJ2-1; DNA: TGTGCCAGCAGTTACGGGGTCGGGGGAGCGATGAATGAGCAGTTCTTC; CDR3: CASSYGVGGAMNEQFF
size: NA; D: TRBD2; V: TRBV5-6; J: TRBJ2-5; DNA: TGTGCCAGCAGCTTGGGGCTAGCGGGAGAGACCCAGTACTTC; CDR3: CASSLGLAGETQYF
size: NA; D: TRBD2; V: TRBV7-3; J: TRBJ2-2; DNA: TGTGCCAGCAGCTCGGGACTAGGAAGCACCGGGGAGCTGTTTTTT; CDR3: CASSSGLGSTGELFF
size: NA; D: NA; V: TRBV5-1; J: TRBJ1-3; DNA: TGCGCCAGCAGCTTGGCCCCAGGGGCTGGAAACACCATATATTTT; CDR3: CASSLAPGAGNTIYF
size: NA; D: NA; V: TRBV13; J: TRBJ2-1; DNA: TGTGCCAGCAGCCTTCAAGCTGAGCAGTTCTTC; CDR3: CASSLQAEQFF
size: NA; D: TRBD1; V: TRBV19; J: TRBJ1-5; DNA: TGTGCCAGTAAAAAGGGACAGGGGCGACAGCCCCAGCATTTT; CDR3: CASKKGQGRQPQHF
size: NA; D: NA; V: TRBV11-2; J: TRBJ2-7; DNA: TGTGCCAGCAGCATAAGACAGTTATACGAGCAGTACTTC; CDR3: CASSIRQLYEQYF
size: NA; D: NA; V: TRBV5-6; J: TRBJ2-1; DNA: TGTGCCAGCAGCTTAACTAGCAGCGGAAGCAATGAGCAGTTCTTC; CDR3: CASSLTSSGSNEQFF
size: NA; D: NA; V: TRBV15; J: TRBJ2-2; DNA: TGTGCCACCAGCGGTAGTTATGCCGGGGAGCTGTTTTTT; CDR3: CATSGSYAGELFF
size: NA; D: NA; V: TRBV15; J: TRBJ2-2; DNA: TGTGCCACCAGCAGCGGGAGTAACACCGGGGAGCTGTTTTTT; CDR3: CATSSGSNTGELFF
size: NA; D: TRBD1; V: TRBV29-1; J: TRBJ1-1; DNA: TGCAGCGTTGAAACGGACAGGGAGAACACTGAAGCTTTCTTT; CDR3: CSVETDRENTEAFF
size: NA; D: NA; V: TRBV15; J: TRBJ1-1; DNA: TGTGCCACCAGCAGACCTCAAGGAGGGTACGGGGTGAACACTGAAGCTTTCTTT; CDR3: CATSRPQGGYGVNTEAFF
size: NA; D: TRBD2; V: TRBV10-3; J: TRBJ2-1; DNA: TGTGCCATCAGCGTCCTGCGACTAGCGGGAGGAGATGAGCAGTTCTTC; CDR3: CAISVLRLAGGDEQFF
size: NA; D: TRBD1; V: TRBV5-1; J: TRBJ1-2; DNA: TGCGCCAGCAGCTTCGAACCGGGACAGGGCTACACCTTC; CDR3: CASSFEPGQGYTF
size: NA; D: TRBD1; V: TRBV5-1; J: TRBJ1-1; DNA: TGCGCCAGCAGCCATACAGGGGCAGAGATAATTACTGAAGCTTTCTTT; CDR3: CASSHTGAEIITEAFF
size: NA; D: TRBD2; V: TRBV11-2; J: TRBJ2-5; DNA: TGTGCCAGCAGCTCCACCCTAGCGGGAGGAGGGTTCGAGACCCAGTACTTC; CDR3: CASSSTLAGGGFETQYF